This T cell receptor beta chain was identified during a study of T cell responses to AZD1222 COVID-19 vaccine. Overall study: Doses given second, at about 4 or about 12 weeks, were pooled.

Germline V gene lookup returns CDR1 SEHNR and CDR2 FQNEAQ (reference sequence). This CDR3 comprises 11 residues. Trimming took off 1 base at V and 8 bases at J, with 5 bases between the two ends. Assay: immunoSEQ multiplex PCR; the TCRdb copy retains only in-frame clones and omits some. The table includes about 110,000 clones, approximately 83% detected once. Overall study results and limits: Unmutated regions of variants are reportedly targeted by nearly half of spike-specific TCRs. The study found vaccine-associated CD4 TCRs spanning spike, dominant at 160-218 and 743-854. Most donors were white British, females outnumbered males, and clonal diversity was possibly underestimated.

In the case of this clone: Its antigen is unknown.

V and J are TRBV7-9 and TRBJ1-2; the D is unclear. The receptor comes from an adult in good health. The sequencing here drew on peripheral blood, taken on day 0 of AZD1222 vaccination. DNA for the CDR3: TGTGCCAGCAGCTTAGTTGAAGGCTACACCTTC. It codes for CASSLVEGYTF.